Listed below are T cell receptor beta chains from one sample, sequenced in a study of blood T cell repertoires in COVID-19. Generated by immunoSEQ multiplex PCR, the TCRdb table keeps only in-frame clones and is missing some. The data show fewer than 700,000 clones, with roughly 91% seen just once and about 8% held by the top ten. Material: peripheral blood. Source of these receptors: a woman in her forties or fifties with COVID-19, enrolled during active disease. Each CDR3 is given with its conserved first and last residue. The D gene is left open where the match is weak. The size entry is marked missing in some rows and otherwise reads once, few, many or a size class.

J: TRBJ1-4; D: .; length: 13; V: TRBV28; size: once; DNA: TGTGCCAGCAGTTTGTCAGGCCAGGAAAAACTGTTTTTT; CDR3: CASSLSGQEKLFF
J: TRBJ1-4; D: .; length: 13; V: TRBV7-6; size: .; DNA: TGTGCCAGCAGCTTAGGGGAGGATGAAAAACTGTTTTTT; CDR3: CASSLGEDEKLFF
J: TRBJ1-1; D: .; length: 12; V: TRBV12-3/TRBV12-4; size: .; DNA: TGTGCCAGCAGATGGTCGGACACTGAAGCTTTCTTT; CDR3: CASRWSDTEAFF
J: TRBJ2-2; D: TRBD1; length: 15; V: TRBV6-5; size: .; DNA: TGTGCCAGCATATATGGACAGGGTAACACCGGGGAGCTGTTTTTT; CDR3: CASIYGQGNTGELFF
J: TRBJ1-6; D: .; length: 15; V: TRBV5-1; size: few; DNA: TGCGCCAGCAGCCCGCTGGAAGGAGGTAATTCACCCCTCCACTTT; CDR3: CASSPLEGGNSPLHF
J: TRBJ2-7; D: .; length: 15; V: TRBV4-1; size: .; DNA: TGCGCCAGCAGCCCTGACACGCAAAACACCTACGAGCAGTACTTC; CDR3: CASSPDTQNTYEQYF
J: TRBJ1-2; D: TRBD1; length: 13; V: TRBV12-3/TRBV12-4; size: once; DNA: TGTGCCAGCAGTTTCGAGGGGGCCTATGGCTACACCTTC; CDR3: CASSFEGAYGYTF
J: TRBJ2-2; D: .; length: 16; V: TRBV5-1; size: .; DNA: TGCGCCAGCAGTACAGACGGACAGACGAACACCGGGGAGCTGTTTTTT; CDR3: CASSTDGQTNTGELFF
J: TRBJ2-7; D: TRBD2; length: 18; V: TRBV2; size: few; DNA: TGTGCCAGCCGGAGGACTAGCGGGGGGCCTACTAGCTCCTACGAGCAGTACTTC; CDR3: CASRRTSGGPTSSYEQYF
J: TRBJ1-2; D: TRBD1; length: 12; V: TRBV27; size: .; DNA: TGTGCCAGTCGGGGGACAGTCTATGGCTACACCTTC; CDR3: CASRGTVYGYTF
J: TRBJ2-7; D: TRBD2; length: 15; V: TRBV6-5; size: .; DNA: TGTGCCAGCAGTCTTCAGCGGGGGGGCATTACACGGCAGTACTTC; CDR3: CASSLQRGGITRQYF
J: TRBJ2-5; D: TRBD1; length: 14; V: TRBV28; size: .; DNA: TGTGCCAGCAGTTTGGACAGGGTGCGAGAGACCCAGTACTTC; CDR3: CASSLDRVRETQYF
J: TRBJ2-4; D: .; length: 15; V: TRBV18; size: once; DNA: TGTGCCAGCTCCGGATGGGGGCTAGCCAAAAACATTCAGTACTTC; CDR3: CASSGWGLAKNIQYF
J: TRBJ2-7; D: TRBD1; length: 14; V: TRBV30; size: .; DNA: TGTGCCTGTTTGAAGGGACAGGGTGTTGGCGAGCAGTACTTC; CDR3: CACLKGQGVGEQYF
J: TRBJ1-2; D: .; length: 16; V: TRBV24-1; size: .; DNA: TGTGCCACCAGTGCACGACAGGCTCCCGGGGCTTATGGCTACACCTTC; CDR3: CATSARQAPGAYGYTF
J: TRBJ2-1; D: TRBD1; length: 13; V: TRBV6-5; size: once; DNA: TGTGCCAGTCACAGGGGTTCCTACAATGAGCAGTTCTTC; CDR3: CASHRGSYNEQFF
J: TRBJ2-5; D: .; length: 14; V: TRBV21-1; size: .; DNA: TGTGCCAGCAGCAAATATACCCCTCGGGAGACCCAGTACTTC; CDR3: CASSKYTPRETQYF
J: TRBJ2-4; D: .; length: 16; V: TRBV2; size: .; DNA: TGTGCCAGCAGTGGGGTGGGGCGCCTTGCCAAAAACATTCAGTACTTC; CDR3: CASSGVGRLAKNIQYF